These 30 T cell receptor beta chains share one sample of origin, sequenced in a study of cytomegalovirus exposure and HLA in healthy donors. The PCR employed 60 Vbeta primers together with 13 Jbeta primers. Data came from immunoSEQ multiplex PCR; TCRdb stores just in-frame clones and leaves some out. The profile shows about 75,000 clones, roughly 88% of them singletons. The specimen was PBMCs. The receptor source for this set is a man between 65 and 85 years old in good health and CMV-seropositive.

The chain is built from TRBV10-1 and TRBJ2-3, with 9 bases identical to TRBD1. Losses at the gene ends were 3 bases for V and 5 bases for J; bases not matched to a gene: 9. This CDR3 contains 16 residues. Germline V gene sequence: CDR1 WNHNN, CDR2 SYGVQD (reference sequence). The chain's CDR3 is CASSDPGQGLGDTQYF. Written as DNA, the CDR3 is TGCGCCAGCAGTGACCCAGGACAGGGGCTAGGAGATACGCAGTATTTT.

The chain carries TRBV28 and TRBJ2-1; possible D gene TRBD2, 6 bases. Trimming removed 7 bases at V and 4 bases at J, with 17 bases between. Per the germline V gene, CDR1 is MDHEN and CDR2 is SYDVKM. The CDR3 is 15 residues long. The CDR3 loop reads CASTQGGAGYNEQFF. The CDR3 region has the DNA TGTGCCAGCACCCAAGGTGGGGCGGGGTACAATGAGCAGTTCTTC.

This clone was detected once. The V and J genes are TRBV15 and TRBJ1-6; 7 nucleotides align to TRBD1. Germline trimming cut 5 bases from V and 3 bases from J; bases unmatched to any gene: 4. Germline V lookup: CDR1 LNHNV, CDR2 YYDKDF (reference sequence). CDR3 size: 15 residues. CDR3 bases: TGTGCCACCAGCGACCGGGACAGCTATAATTCACCCCTCCACTTT. Protein: CATSDRDSYNSPLHF.

CDR3 region: CASRTTGGQNSPLHF. The CDR3 region has the DNA TGTGCCAGCAGAACCACAGGGGGACAAAATTCACCCCTCCACTTT. The V gene is TRBV27, the J gene TRBJ1-6; 8 nucleotides match TRBD1. J lost 7 bases, V lost 6 bases, and 8 bases had no gene match. Germline CDR1 MNHEY, CDR2 SMNVEV (reference sequence). This CDR3 spans 15 amino acids.

V and J are TRBV4-3 and TRBJ1-2, with TRBD1 matching over 9 bases. Germline V gene lookup returns CDR1 LGHNA and CDR2 YSLEER. V lost 0 bases and J lost 5; bases outside the gene matches: 10. There are 17 residues in the CDR3. The CDR3 DNA is TGCGCCAGCAGCCAAGAACCCCCTGGACAGGGGTTATATGGCTACACCTTC. It is translated as CASSQEPPGQGLYGYTF.

This clone has only one observation. The chain uses TRBV29-1 and TRBJ1-1; D not resolved. V was trimmed by 6 bases and J by 0 bases, leaving 5 bases between them. The length of the CDR3 is 11 residues. Germline V lookup: CDR1 SQVTM, CDR2 ANQGSEA. CDR3 in DNA: TGCAGCGTACAAGTGAACACTGAAGCTTTCTTT. Translation gives CSVQVNTEAFF.

The rearrangement uses TRBV15 and TRBJ1-5; D remains ambiguous. Germline V gene sequence: CDR1 LNHNV, CDR2 YYDKDF (reference sequence). Trimming removed 0 bases from V and 0 bases from J, with 6 bases in between. This CDR3 is built from 15 residues. The CDR3 loop is CATSRESYSNQPQHF. In nucleotides, the CDR3 is TGTGCCACCAGCAGAGAAAGCTATAGCAATCAGCCCCAGCATTTT.

The chain uses TRBV5-4 and TRBJ2-1; TRBD2 aligns across 7 bases. With V trimmed by 4 bases and J by 9 bases, 4 bases remained unmatched. The CDR3 loop spans 12 amino acids. CDR1 is SGHNT and CDR2 is YYREEE in the germline V gene (reference sequence). CDR3 bases: TGTGCCAGCAGCACGACTAGCTCTGAGCAGTTCTTC. Amino acids: CASSTTSSEQFF.

The chain is built from TRBV14 and TRBJ2-7; D unclear. Germline V gives CDR1 SGHDN, CDR2 FVKESK. The length of the CDR3 is 14 residues. V gave up 1 base and J gave up 4 bases, with 11 bases separating them. The CDR3 loop reads CASSQAYDSYEQYF. Here the CDR3 DNA reads TGTGCCAGCAGCCAAGCTTATGATAGTTACGAGCAGTACTTC.

This sequence joins TRBV7-2 and TRBJ2-1; 11 bases agree with TRBD1. The CDR3 length is 14 residues. The junction had 7 bases not matched to a gene; V was cut back by 3 bases and J by 12 bases. Germline V gives CDR1 SGHTA, CDR2 FQGNSA. CDR3 sequence: CASSFTDRGQGQFF. CDR3 coding DNA: TGTGCCAGCAGCTTCACGGACAGGGGGCAAGGGCAGTTCTTC. Full variable domain (outside the CDR3, taken from reference TRBV7-2 and TRBJ2-1): GAGVSQSPSNKVTEKGKDVELRCDPISGHTALYWYRQSLGQGLEFLIYFQGNSAPDKSGLPSDRFSAERTGGSVSTLTIQRTQQEDSAVYLCASSFTDRGQGQFFGPGTRLTVL.

V is TRBV7-2 and J is TRBJ2-1, with 7 nucleotides matching TRBD1. Germline CDR1 reads SGHTA; CDR2 reads FQGNSA. J gave up 6 bases and V 5 bases, and 4 bases lay outside the gene matches. The CDR3 runs to 13 residues. The CDR3 nucleotides read TGTGCCAGCAGCCGTACAGGGGTCAATGAGCAGTTCTTC. This gives the protein CASSRTGVNEQFF.

The genes are TRBV2 and TRBJ2-5; 10 bases line up with TRBD2. Germline values: CDR1 SNHLY, CDR2 FYNNEI. V shed 7 bases, J shed 4 bases, and the junction held 6 bases outside the gene matches. This CDR3 has 14 amino acids. DNA for the CDR3: TGTGCCAGCATAAGGACTAGCGGAGGAGAGACCCAGTACTTC. This translates into CASIRTSGGETQYF.

J is TRBJ2-7 and V is TRBV5-6; no definite D call. CDR3 size: 14 residues. Germline CDR1 and CDR2: SGHDT and YYEEEE. The V end was cut by 5 bases, the J end by 6 bases, with 18 bases between. CDR3 protein: CASSPIGRASEQYF. The CDR3 region has the DNA TGTGCCAGCAGTCCGATTGGCAGAGCTAGCGAGCAGTACTTC.

This clone was seen a handful of times. This chain joins TRBV7-9 and TRBJ2-1; no definite D call. V lost 2 bases and J 3 bases, leaving 8 bases between the germline ends. CDR1 SEHNR and CDR2 FQNEAQ come from the germline V gene (reference sequence). This CDR3 comprises 14 residues. Written as DNA, the CDR3 is TGTGCCAGCAGCTTACCACAGAGCTACAATGAGCAGTTCTTC. It yields the protein CASSLPQSYNEQFF.

J is TRBJ2-3 and V is TRBV7-2; 12 positions agree with TRBD2. CDR3 length equals 16 residues. V was pared by 6 bases and J by 3 bases, with 7 bases of the junction left unmatched. Germline CDR1 is SGHTA and CDR2 is FQGNSA. CDR3 sequence reads: CASRYLLAGGTDTQYF. CDR3 DNA: TGTGCCAGCAGATACTTACTAGCGGGGGGAACAGATACGCAGTATTTT.

This CDR3 reads CASKQLSGRAYEQYF. As DNA, the CDR3 is TGTGCCAGCAAACAGCTAAGCGGGAGGGCCTACGAGCAGTACTTC. The V and J genes are TRBV6-6 and TRBJ2-7, with 10 bases that match TRBD2. The junction had 8 bases not matched to a gene; V was cut back by 7 bases and J by 2 bases. Looked up from germline, CDR1 is MNHNY and CDR2 is SVGAGI (reference sequence). The CDR3 totals 15 residues.

The chain has TRBV2 and TRBJ2-7; TRBD1 matches 8 bases. Germline V CDR1 and CDR2: SNHLY, FYNNEI. Unmatched junction bases numbered 10, after V lost 5 bases and J lost 13 bases. The CDR3 covers 12 residues. The CDR3, as DNA: TGTGCCAGCAGTCCGGGACAGGTCTTCAAATACTTC. Translation: CASSPGQVFKYF. The variable domain in full, with the rest retrieved from reference TRBV2 and TRBJ2-7, is EPEVTQTPSHQVTQMGQEVILRCVPISNHLYFYWYRQILGQKVEFLVSFYNNEISEKSEIFDDQFSVERPDGSNFTLKIRSTKLEDSAMYFCASSPGQVFKYFGPGTRLTVT.

The chain links TRBV11-2 to TRBJ2-5, with 12 bases that match TRBD2. Germline assignment: CDR1 SGHAT and CDR2 FQNNGV. V gave up 1 base and J gave up 2 bases; unmatched junction bases: 5. The CDR3 loop spans 17 amino acids. Written as DNA, the CDR3 is TGTGCCAGCAGCTTAGGTGGACTAGCGGGACGACAAGAGACCCAGTACTTC. Protein sequence: CASSLGGLAGRQETQYF.

This sequence joins TRBV10-3 and TRBJ2-5, with D perhaps TRBD1 (5 bases). The CDR3 is made up of 15 amino acids. CDR1 ENHRY and CDR2 SYGVKD come from the germline V gene. V was clipped by 4 bases and J by 11 bases, with 23 bases between them. The CDR3 region is CAISGQDTSGVKQYF. CDR3 nucleotides: TGTGCCATCAGTGGCCAGGACACCTCCGGCGTGAAGCAGTACTTC.

The chain is built from TRBV2 and TRBJ2-5, with 7 nucleotides matching TRBD1. The CDR3 extends over 15 amino acids. CDR1 and CDR2 from the germline V gene are SNHLY and FYNNEI. V trimming: 2 bases; J trimming: 1 base; junction bases outside the gene matches: 4. The CDR3 DNA reads as TGTGCCAGCAGTGAACAGGGACAGCCCCAAGAGACCCAGTACTTC. The encoded protein is CASSEQGQPQETQYF.

The V gene is TRBV7-9, the J gene TRBJ1-2, with no clear D. This CDR3 comprises 13 residues. Germline CDR1 is SEHNR and CDR2 is FQNEAQ (reference sequence). V was pared by 7 bases and J by 8 bases, with 17 bases between. CDR3 protein: CASTAGEGQGYTF. The CDR3 DNA reads TGTGCCAGCACCGCCGGGGAGGGTCAAGGCTACACCTTC.

V gene TRBV5-1 combines with J gene TRBJ2-2; possible D gene TRBD1, 6 bases. The germline CDR1 and CDR2 sequences are SGHRS and YFSETQ. The length of the CDR3 is 15 residues. Trimming left V 4 bases short and J 4 bases short, with 14 bases between. CDR3: CASSRTGYSTGELFF. CDR3 DNA: TGCGCCAGCAGCCGCACAGGGTACAGCACCGGGGAGCTGTTTTTT.

V gene TRBV5-6 combines with J gene TRBJ1-2; 9 nucleotides agree with TRBD1. V dropped 4 bases and J dropped 4; count of bases not matched to a gene: 11. This CDR3 spans 16 amino acids. Germline values: CDR1 SGHDT, CDR2 YYEEEE. CDR3 protein: CASSRGTGSAGYGYTF. The DNA for the CDR3 is TGTGCCAGCAGCCGCGGGACAGGGAGCGCTGGCTATGGCTACACCTTC.

The CDR3 DNA reads as TGTGCCAGCAGCGTTGGAAGACAGCTAGAAGAGACCCAGTACTTC. Protein product: CASSVGRQLEETQYF. The chain combines TRBV9 with TRBJ2-5; possibly TRBD1 for D (5 bases). Between the trimmed V and J ends, which lost 2 bases and 3 bases, there was a span of 14 bases. The CDR3 covers 15 residues. From germline, CDR1 is SGDLS and CDR2 YYNGEE.

The rearrangement joins TRBV7-6 to TRBJ2-3; D is undetermined. The V end was cut by 6 bases, the J end by 3 bases, with 10 bases between. In germline, CDR1 is SGHVS, CDR2 FNYEAQ. This CDR3 has 13 amino acids. The CDR3 sequence is CASRPTYTDTQYF. CDR3 bases: TGTGCCAGCAGACCTACTTATACAGATACGCAGTATTTT. Variable domain in full (rest from reference TRBV7-6 and TRBJ2-3): GAGVSQSPRYKVTKRGQDVALRCDPISGHVSLYWYRQALGQGPEFLTYFNYEAQQDKSGLPNDRFSAERPEGSISTLTIQRTEQRDSAMYRCASRPTYTDTQYFGPGTRLTVL.

The chain couples TRBV6-5 to TRBJ1-4; a weak D match, TRBD1 (5 bases). Germline assignment: CDR1 MNHEY and CDR2 SVGAGI. This CDR3 is 14 amino acids long. V was clipped by 4 bases and J by 8 bases, with 14 bases between them. CDR3 coding DNA: TGTGCCAGCAGTTGGGGGGGGGAACGGGAAAAACTGTTTTTT. Translating gives CASSWGGEREKLFF.

CDR3 sequence: CASSAGPGRDTQYF. The CDR3 DNA reads as TGTGCCAGCAGTGCAGGTCCAGGGAGGGATACGCAGTATTTT. The chain carries TRBV6-5 and TRBJ2-3; D is perhaps TRBD2 (6 bases). In germline, CDR1 is MNHEY, CDR2 SVGAGI. The ends were cut back, 5 bases at V and 6 bases at J, with 15 bases in the middle. The CDR3 sequence is 14 residues long.

This rearrangement joins TRBV11-2 to TRBJ2-5; no definite D call. Trimming cost V 5 bases and J 7 bases, with 14 bases left between them. The CDR3 runs 13 residues. Germline CDR1 and CDR2: SGHAT and FQNNGV. The CDR3 sequence: CASSPNTGGTQYF. The CDR3 DNA reads as TGTGCCAGCAGCCCCAATACCGGTGGGACCCAGTACTTC.

This clone was observed a handful of times. The chain recombines TRBV11-3 with TRBJ2-7, with 8 bases fitting TRBD2. The germline gives CDR1 SGHNT, CDR2 YENEEA. V was pared by 6 bases and J by 1 base, with 8 bases of the junction left unmatched. This CDR3 has 15 residues. The CDR3 DNA is TGTGCCAGCAGTCCGAGCGGGGGATCTTCCTACGAGCAGTACTTC. This encodes CASSPSGGSSYEQYF.

The rearrangement uses TRBV19 and TRBJ1-1; 9 bases agree with TRBD1. The CDR3 consists of 13 residues. J gave up 3 bases and V 5 bases, and 1 base lay outside the gene matches. CDR1 is LNHDA, CDR2 SQIVND, per germline (reference sequence). CDR3 loop: CASSRTGDTEAFF. CDR3 DNA: TGTGCCAGTAGTCGGACAGGGGACACTGAAGCTTTCTTT.